These 12 T cell receptor beta chains came from one sample sequenced in a study of blood T cell repertoires in COVID-19. Only in-frame clones appear in the TCRdb table, and some are missing; sequencing was by immunoSEQ multiplex PCR. Of about 260,000 clones in the sample, 80% to 90% were seen once. The sample consisted of PBMCs or T cells enriched from blood (not recorded which). The receptors stem from a woman aged 30 to 39 with acute COVID-19.

The chain links TRBV6-6 to TRBJ1-5; TRBD1 matches 7 bases. The trim removed 6 bases at V and 4 bases at J, leaving 9 bases unmatched. From germline, CDR1 is MNHNY and CDR2 SVGAGI (reference sequence). CDR3 length: 15 residues. CDR3 in amino acids: CASRNPGQTNQPQHF. The CDR3 nucleotides read TGTGCCAGCAGGAACCCGGGACAGACGAATCAGCCCCAGCATTTT.

Only a few counts were recorded for this clone. The chain uses TRBV7-9 and TRBJ1-4; 7 bases match TRBD1. Germline assignment: CDR1 SEHNR and CDR2 FQNEAQ (reference sequence). The CDR3 is 16 residues long. V shed 5 bases and J 1 base; nucleotides not matched to a gene: 7. The CDR3 protein is CASSRRDSLTNEKLFF. CDR3 bases: TGTGCCAGCAGCCGTCGGGACAGCTTAACTAATGAAAAACTGTTTTTT.

This clone appeared a single time. The rearrangement links TRBV19 to TRBJ1-6; D remains unclear. This CDR3 region has 13 residues. CDR1 LNHDA and CDR2 SQIVND come from the germline V gene (reference sequence). V was shortened by 6 bases and J by 7 bases, with 10 bases between the two germline ends. In DNA form, the CDR3 reads TGTGCCAGTAGGACCGCGGAAAATTCACCCCTCCACTTT. Encoded protein: CASRTAENSPLHF.

As DNA, the CDR3 is TGTGCCAGCTCACCACCGAACAGTCAAGAGACCCAGTACTTC. It is translated as CASSPPNSQETQYF. J is TRBJ2-5 and V is TRBV18; D remains ambiguous. Trimming left V 0 bases short and J 2 bases short, with 7 bases between. This CDR3 has 14 amino acids. Germline V gene data show CDR1 as KGHSH and CDR2 as LQKENI. Full variable domain (rest looked up from reference TRBV18 and TRBJ2-5): NAGVMQNPRHLVRRRGQEARLRCSPMKGHSHVYWYRQLPEEGLKFMVYLQKENIIDESGMPKERFSAEFPKEGPSILRIQQVVRGDSAAYFCASSPPNSQETQYFGPGTRLLVL.

The chain recombines TRBV4-1 with TRBJ2-7, with 10 bases lining up with TRBD2. The CDR3 totals 14 residues. Per the germline V gene, CDR1 is MGHRA and CDR2 is YSYEKL. The V and J ends lost 7 bases and 2 bases, in that order; junction bases with no gene match: 5. CDR3 DNA: TGCGCCAGCACCGTTACTAGCGGGGCCTACGAGCAGTACTTC. Residues: CASTVTSGAYEQYF.

As concerns this clone: Other DNA sequences in the same sample also yield this CDR3. The chain couples TRBV29-1 to TRBJ2-7; TRBD2 matches at 12 bases. Germline lookup yields CDR1 SQVTM and CDR2 ANQGSEA. The CDR3 is 12 amino acids. V was pared by 5 bases and J by 4 bases, with 0 bases of the junction left unmatched. The CDR3 spells CSVLAGGYEQYF. CDR3 coding DNA: TGCAGCGTTCTAGCGGGAGGGTACGAGCAGTACTTC.

The V gene is TRBV4-3, the J gene TRBJ1-1; the match to TRBD1 covers 7 bases. This CDR3 region has 18 residues. Germline V CDR1 and CDR2: LGHNA, YSLEER. The V gene end was trimmed by 0 bases and the J gene end by 0 bases; junction bases not matched to a gene: 10. The CDR3 DNA sequence: TGCGCCAGCAGCCAAGAGACAACAGGGGAGTACGTGAACACTGAAGCTTTCTTT. The encoded protein is CASSQETTGEYVNTEAFF.

V gene TRBV19 combines with J gene TRBJ2-1, with 7 bases fitting TRBD1. The V gene's germline CDR1 is LNHDA and CDR2 SQIVND (reference sequence). The junction had 3 bases not matched to a gene; V was cut back by 5 bases and J by 2 bases. The CDR3 covers 14 residues. The CDR3 region is CASSRTGAYNEQFF. CDR3 nucleotides: TGTGCCAGTAGTCGTACAGGGGCCTACAATGAGCAGTTCTTC.

The chain has TRBV7-2 and TRBJ2-7, with D possibly TRBD2 on 6 matching bases. Germline assignment: CDR1 SGHTA and CDR2 FQGNSA. Trimming stripped 4 bases from V and 2 bases from J, with 12 bases between. The CDR3 runs to 14 residues. Written as DNA, the CDR3 is TGTGCCAGCAGCTCTGGGACTTTCCCCTACGAGCAGTACTTC. Its protein is CASSSGTFPYEQYF.

This clone occurred once. The V gene is TRBV13, the J gene TRBJ2-1; tentatively, D is TRBD1 (5 bases). Trimming took 6 bases from V and 5 from J, leaving 17 bases between them. Germline V gene data show CDR1 as PRHDT and CDR2 as FYEKMQ (reference sequence). This CDR3 spans 15 amino acids. The CDR3 nucleotides are TGTGCCAGCAGTTCCATAGGGGCCCGTCACAATGAGCAGTTCTTC. As protein: CASSSIGARHNEQFF.

The rearrangement uses TRBV29-1 and TRBJ2-3; 8 nucleotides align to TRBD2. This CDR3 has 14 residues. Looked up from germline, CDR1 is SQVTM and CDR2 is ANQGSEA. The V segment lost 4 bases and the J segment 3 bases; nucleotides outside the gene matches: 6. In nucleotides, the CDR3 is TGCAGCGTTGGTCCGAGCGGGGGAACAGATACGCAGTATTTT. It encodes CSVGPSGGTDTQYF.

The chain has TRBV5-1 and TRBJ1-3; 10 nucleotides line up with TRBD1. The CDR3 consists of 14 residues. Per the germline V gene, CDR1 is SGHRS and CDR2 is YFSETQ. The trim removed 4 bases at V and 8 bases at J, leaving 6 bases unmatched. The CDR3 loop reads CASSRQGAGDTIYF. In DNA form, the CDR3 reads TGCGCCAGCAGCCGACAGGGGGCCGGTGACACCATATATTTT. Complete variable domain (other parts from reference TRBV5-1 and TRBJ1-3): KAGVTQTPRYLIKTRGQQVTLSCSPISGHRSVSWYQQTPGQGLQFLFEYFSETQRNKGNFPGRFSGRQFSNSRSEMNVSTLELGDSALYLCASSRQGAGDTIYFGEGSWLTVV.